This T cell receptor beta chain was captured in a study of tumor and adjacent non-tumor tissue in lung cancer. Looking at the study overall: The cohort had around twelve adenocarcinoma, 2 squamous cell and 1 small cell patients. Patients were aged about 30 to 85, 9 to 10 men and about five women, stage I to III. On average, productive TCRbeta reads reached roughly 4.2 million per sample.

Study-wide findings and caveats: Tumor repertoires had a smaller top 100 clone share than normal lung.

The CDR3 sequence is 19 residues long. Germline CDR1 MNHNY, CDR2 SVGAGI (reference sequence). The template was RNA from unsorted bulk tissue. Distant lung tissue was collected more than 3 cm away from the tumor edge. The library came from three nested PCR rounds adapted from ARM-PCR protocols. Each CDR3 protein is one row after TCRdb ran MiXCR on the multiplex PCR reads. The table includes around 80,000 distinct CDR3 sequences, less than 85% detected once. Note on this clonotype: Its antigen is not identified. The germline gene is not matched at one end of the junction; a read error may be the cause.

The source material was distant non-tumor lung tissue. The J gene is TRBJ1-5, the V gene TRBV6-6, with 7 bases that match TRBD1. The tail of the sequence fits TRBJ2-3 better, so the J call may be wrong. The receptor was isolated from an older man with non-small cell lung cancer. CDR3 in amino acids: CASSYPRQGVRGSNQSQYF. CDR3 DNA: TGCGCCAGCAGTTACCCCAGACAGGGTGTCCGAGGGAGCAATCAGTCCCAGTATTTT.